Listed below are T cell receptor beta chains from one sample, sequenced in a study of blood T cell repertoires in COVID-19. Data came from immunoSEQ multiplex PCR; TCRdb stores just in-frame clones and leaves some out. The sample includes about 350,000 clones, over 75% of them seen just once. Source material: PBMCs or T cells enriched from blood (not recorded which). The receptors derive from a woman in her twenties or thirties who had recovered from COVID-19. Each CDR3 is given with its conserved first and last residue. D genes are given only for firm matches. For some rows the clone size is stated as once, few or many, or as a class when expanded; others skip it.

TRBJ1-2,.,TRBV10-1,.,TGCGCCAGCTCCTGTCCCGCGACAGGTTGCTATGGCTACACCTTC,CASSCPATGCYGYTF
TRBJ2-1,.,TRBV11-2,TRBD2,TGTGCCAGCAGCTTACGGGGGCGACTAGCGGGTCCAGAGGAGCAGTTCTTC,CASSLRGRLAGPEEQFF
TRBJ2-3,.,TRBV19,TRBD1,TGTGCCAGTAGTATTCAAGGGGGCGCAGATACGCAGTATTTT,CASSIQGGADTQYF
TRBJ2-1,.,TRBV27,.,TGTGCCAGCAGCATGGGAGGATCCTACAATGAGCAGTTCTTC,CASSMGGSYNEQFF
TRBJ1-4,.,TRBV5-1,TRBD1,TGCGCCAGCAGCCGGGGACAGGGAGAAGGGAGAGAAGAAAAACTGTTTTTT,CASSRGQGEGREEKLFF
TRBJ2-7,.,TRBV2,TRBD1,TGTGCCAGCAGTTCGACAGGGGGCGACGAGCAGTACTTC,CASSSTGGDEQYF
TRBJ2-1,.,TRBV6-5,TRBD1,TGTGCCAGCAGGCCCGGGACAGGGGGCAACAATGAGCAGTTCTTC,CASRPGTGGNNEQFF
TRBJ1-5,.,TRBV6-1,.,TGTGCCAGCAGTGAAGAGGGCGGGAATCAGCCCCAGCATTTT,CASSEEGGNQPQHF
TRBJ2-4,.,TRBV7-9,TRBD1,TGTGCCAGCAGTTCCGGGACAGGGGAGATAGCCAAAAACATTCAGTACTTC,CASSSGTGEIAKNIQYF
TRBJ1-2,.,TRBV19,TRBD1,TGTGCCAGTAGTAAGGCAGGGGGATCCTATGGCTACACCTTC,CASSKAGGSYGYTF
TRBJ2-3,.,TRBV21-1,.,TGTGCCAGCAGCAAAGGTGCTCCGCGGGGGGCCTCCACAGATACGCAGTATTTT,CASSKGAPRGASTDTQYF
TRBJ1-6,.,TRBV4-2,TRBD1,TGTGCCAGCAGCCAAGATGGGACAGGGGGTTCACCCCTCCACTTT,CASSQDGTGGSPLHF
TRBJ2-1,.,TRBV6-5,.,TGTGCCAGCAAGGAGGGGGGGGACAATGAGCAGTTCTTC,CASKEGGDNEQFF
TRBJ1-5,.,TRBV15,TRBD1,TGTGCCACCAGCAGCGGTTTTGGACAGGGCGACAATCAGCCCCAGCATTTT,CATSSGFGQGDNQPQHF
TRBJ1-4,.,TRBV6-1,TRBD1,TGTGCCAGCAGTGACCAGGGACAGGGGTGGAATGAAAAACTGTTTTTT,CASSDQGQGWNEKLFF
TRBJ2-3,.,TRBV5-1,TRBD1,TGCGCCAGCAGCTCTAGGACAGGCCTGAGCACAGATACGCAGTATTTT,CASSSRTGLSTDTQYF
TRBJ1-2,once,TRBV11-3,TRBD1,TGTGCCAGCAGCGACCCGACAGGGAATGGCTACACCTTC,CASSDPTGNGYTF
TRBJ2-3,.,TRBV10-1,TRBD1,TGCGCCAGCAGTGTTGGGACAGGGGGCACAGATACGCAGTATTTT,CASSVGTGGTDTQYF
TRBJ2-1,.,TRBV20-1,TRBD2,TGCAGTGCTAGTGACATTCTGGGGGGCGGGACTAGCGGGCTAAGCTCCTACAATGAGCAGTTCTTC,CSASDILGGGTSGLSSYNEQFF
TRBJ1-6,.,TRBV7-9,.,TGTGCCAGCAGCTCCCGGGACTCCAATACTAATTCACCCCTCCACTTT,CASSSRDSNTNSPLHF
TRBJ1-2,once,TRBV7-9,TRBD1,TGTGCCAGCACCACAGGGGGGGGCTACACCTTC,CASTTGGGYTF
TRBJ1-3,.,TRBV5-8,.,TGTGCCAGCAGCTTGGGACAGGAAGGAAACACCATATATTTT,CASSLGQEGNTIYF
TRBJ2-5,.,TRBV2,TRBD2,TGTGCCAGCAGTGGTACGGGACTAGCAGGCCCCGGGGCCCCACCCTACTTC,CASSGTGLAGPGAPPYF
TRBJ1-6,.,TRBV9,TRBD1,TGTGCCAGCAGCGGAGGGACAGGGGGCGTATCACCCCTCCACTTT,CASSGGTGGVSPLHF
TRBJ2-6,.,TRBV19,.,TGTGCCAGTAGTACTCCGAGGACAGAAAAGGCCGGCTCTGGGGCCAACGTCCTGACTTTC,CASSTPRTEKAGSGANVLTF
TRBJ1-1,.,TRBV4-3,TRBD1,TGCGCCAGCAGCCAATTTACAGGGGGCACTGAAGCTTTCTTT,CASSQFTGGTEAFF
TRBJ2-3,.,TRBV7-2,.,TGTGCCAGCAGCTTAGACAGGGTTACGCAGTATTTT,CASSLDRVTQYF
TRBJ1-1,.,TRBV3-1/TRBV3-2,.,TGTGCCAGCAGCCAAGGCTCCGGCACTGAAGCTTTCTTT,CASSQGSGTEAFF
TRBJ2-1,.,TRBV18,TRBD1,TGTGCCAGCTCGGGACAGGGGAGCTACAATGAGCAGTTCTTC,CASSGQGSYNEQFF
TRBJ2-3,.,TRBV7-2,.,TGTGCCAGCAGCCCTCAGGGGGGTGTCGCAGATACGCAGTATTTT,CASSPQGGVADTQYF
TRBJ2-2,.,TRBV11-3,.,TGTGCCAGCAGACAGGACAGTAACGCCGGGGAGCTGTTTTTT,CASRQDSNAGELFF
TRBJ1-1,few,TRBV15,TRBD1,TGTGCCACCAGCGTACACAGGGGGTTGGACACTGAAGCTTTCTTT,CATSVHRGLDTEAFF
TRBJ2-7,.,TRBV5-1,TRBD2,TGCGCCAGCAGCTTCGGGACTAGCGGGGTCTACGAGCAGTACTTC,CASSFGTSGVYEQYF
TRBJ1-5,.,TRBV7-9,TRBD1,TGTGCCAGCGTACAGGGGGCGGATCAGCCCCAGCATTTT,CASVQGADQPQHF
TRBJ2-1,.,TRBV7-9,TRBD2,TGTGCCAGCAGCTTAGCATCTCTAGCGGGAAATGAGCAGTTCTTC,CASSLASLAGNEQFF
TRBJ2-7,.,TRBV5-4,TRBD2,TGTGCCAGCAGCTTGGGACTAGCGGGAGACTACGAGCAGTACTTC,CASSLGLAGDYEQYF
TRBJ1-1,.,TRBV2,TRBD1,TGTGCCAGCAGGACAGGGGGGACTGAAGCTTTCTTT,CASRTGGTEAFF
TRBJ2-4,.,TRBV7-2,.,TGTGCCAGCAGCCTTAGGACTGGAAACAAAAACATTCAGTACTTC,CASSLRTGNKNIQYF
TRBJ1-6,.,TRBV2,.,TGTGCCAGTACAGGGAGCTCACCCCTCCACTTT,CASTGSSPLHF
TRBJ1-6,.,TRBV28,.,TGTGCCAGCAGTGAACAAGCCTATAATTCACCCCTCCACTTT,CASSEQAYNSPLHF
TRBJ2-2,.,TRBV6-6,.,TGTGCCAACCGGGACAAATACACCGGGGAGCTGTTTTTT,CANRDKYTGELFF
TRBJ1-3,.,TRBV10-3,.,TGTGCCATCAGTGAGGGACTGAACTCTGGAAACACCATATATTTT,CAISEGLNSGNTIYF
TRBJ2-3,.,TRBV29-1,TRBD2,TGCAGCGTTGGTCTAGCGGGGGGCCCCACCGGATTCCAGTATTTT,CSVGLAGGPTGFQYF
TRBJ1-1,.,TRBV11-2,TRBD1,TGTGCCAGCAGCTTAGATATGACAGGGGTTTCTGGAGCTTTCTTT,CASSLDMTGVSGAFF
TRBJ2-5,.,TRBV5-1,TRBD2,TGCGCCAGCAGCTTGGCCCAGCGGGGGGGCAAAGAGACCCAGTACTTC,CASSLAQRGGKETQYF
TRBJ2-5,.,TRBV4-3,TRBD2,TGCGCCAGCAGCCCAGGTCAGACTAGCGGGGCCGGGGCCCAGTACTTC,CASSPGQTSGAGAQYF
TRBJ2-3,.,TRBV9,TRBD1,TGTGCCAGCAGCGCGACAGGGGGTCTAGATACGCAGTATTTT,CASSATGGLDTQYF
TRBJ2-2,.,TRBV24-1,TRBD2,TGTGCCACCAGTGATGAATTAGCGGGGACGTTCACCGGGGAGCTGTTTTTT,CATSDELAGTFTGELFF
TRBJ1-5,.,TRBV14,.,TGTGCCAGCAGCCAGACAGACTATCAGCCCCAGCATTTT,CASSQTDYQPQHF
TRBJ1-1,.,TRBV10-1,.,TGCGCCAGCAGCACTCAGCGGAACACTGAAGCTTTCTTT,CASSTQRNTEAFF
TRBJ2-7,.,TRBV5-1,.,TGCGCCAGCAGCTTGGCCGGGCAGGGTTCCTCCTACGAGCAGTACTTC,CASSLAGQGSSYEQYF
TRBJ1-5,.,TRBV19,TRBD1,TGTGCCAGTAGTGCACGGACAGGGGTTAGCAATCAGCCCCAGCATTTT,CASSARTGVSNQPQHF
TRBJ2-7,.,TRBV11-2,TRBD1,TGTGCCAGCAATGCCGGGACAGTCCTCTACGAGCAGTACTTC,CASNAGTVLYEQYF
TRBJ1-5,few,TRBV5-1,.,TGCGCCAGCAGCGAAGGGCGGGCAGGACAGCCCCAGCATTTT,CASSEGRAGQPQHF